The next 20 T cell receptor beta chains were all read from a single sample in a study of shared clonotypes between healthy human individuals. Data came from immunoSEQ multiplex PCR; TCRdb stores just in-frame clones and leaves some out. The sample includes about 470,000 clones, 70% to 80% of them seen just once. The sample taken for sequencing was PBMCs. All receptors come from a woman aged 35 to 49 in good health. Some clones in this sample may be carry-over from other donors' samples.

This clone was counted only a few times. V is TRBV5-6 and J is TRBJ2-7; the D gene is possibly TRBD2 (5 bases). Germline-derived CDR1 and CDR2 are SGHDT and YYEEEE. There are 12 residues in the CDR3. Between the trimmed V and J ends, which lost 0 bases and 7 bases, there was a span of 8 bases. DNA for the CDR3: TGTGCCAGCAGCTTGGGGGGAGCGGAGCAGTACTTC. It is translated as CASSLGGAEQYF.

The gene calls are TRBV7-3 and TRBJ2-3; a weak D match, TRBD2 (5 bases). The CDR3 is 15 residues long. The V gene lost 0 bases and the J gene lost 3 bases, with 10 bases spanning the gap. Germline assignment: CDR1 SGHTA and CDR2 FQGTGA. The DNA for the CDR3 is TGTGCCAGCAGCTTAACGCTTAGCGTAACAGATACGCAGTATTTT. Translating it yields CASSLTLSVTDTQYF.

This clone was recorded a few times. The V call is TRBV6-1, the J call TRBJ2-7; 8 nucleotides agree with TRBD2. The CDR3 length is 13 residues. V trimming: 2 bases; J trimming: 3 bases; junction bases outside the gene matches: 0. Per the germline V gene, CDR1 is MNHNS and CDR2 is SASEGT. This CDR3 is CASSESGSYEQYF. CDR3 DNA sequence: TGTGCCAGCAGTGAAAGCGGGAGCTACGAGCAGTACTTC.

This chain links TRBV4-3 with TRBJ2-4; TRBD2 matches 7 bases. This CDR3 has 21 amino acids. Germline V gives CDR1 LGHNA, CDR2 YSLEER. V was pared by 3 bases and J by 0 bases, with 20 bases of the junction left unmatched. The CDR3 here is CASSHSPYRTSIQIAKNIQYF. The CDR3 DNA reads as TGCGCCAGCAGCCACTCCCCCTATCGGACTAGTATCCAGATAGCCAAAAACATTCAGTACTTC.

Note on this clone: In the same sample, other DNA sequences code for this CDR3. The V and J genes are TRBV28 and TRBJ2-1; D unresolved. Between the trimmed V and J ends, which lost 5 bases and 4 bases, there was a span of 6 bases. Germline V gene lookup returns CDR1 MDHEN and CDR2 SYDVKM. The CDR3 extends over 12 amino acids. CDR3 nucleotides: TGTGCCAGCAGTCTCTCATACAATGAGCAGTTCTTC. Protein product: CASSLSYNEQFF.

This sequence joins TRBV7-9 and TRBJ2-7; no reliable D call. The V and J ends lost 10 bases and 1 base respectively, with 20 bases between them. This CDR3 comprises 15 residues. Germline CDR1 reads SEHNR; CDR2 reads FQNEAQ (reference sequence). The CDR3 protein is CATNPTGGLSYEQYF. Written as DNA, the CDR3 is TGTGCCACCAATCCGACTGGCGGCCTATCCTACGAGCAGTACTTC.

This clone was observed a single time. The genes are TRBV11-1 and TRBJ2-3; 10 bases match TRBD1. The CDR3 has 17 residues. The V segment lost 5 bases and the J segment 1 base; nucleotides outside the gene matches: 9. Germline CDR1 is SGHAT and CDR2 is FQDESV (reference sequence). CDR3 in DNA: TGTGCCAGCAGCAGGCGGGACAGGGGAAGGGGCACAGATACGCAGTATTTT. It codes for CASSRRDRGRGTDTQYF. The entire variable domain, with the rest obtained from reference TRBV11-1 and TRBJ2-3, is as follows: EAEVAQSPRYKITEKSQAVAFWCDPISGHATLYWYRQILGQGPELLVQFQDESVVDDSQLPKDRFSAERLKGVDSTLKIQPAELGDSAMYLCASSRRDRGRGTDTQYFGPGTRLTVL.

This sequence joins TRBV4-1 and TRBJ2-7; D remains ambiguous. The V end was cut by 0 bases, the J end by 3 bases, with 3 bases between. The germline V gene has CDR1 MGHRA and CDR2 YSYEKL. This CDR3 contains 12 residues. CDR3 nucleotide sequence: TGCGCCAGCAGCCAAGATAACTACGAGCAGTACTTC. It is translated as CASSQDNYEQYF.

Turning to this clone: The likely explanation is a read error, given a far larger clone one base away. The chain employs TRBV5-4 and TRBJ1-5; 7 nucleotides align to TRBD1. Germline assignment: CDR1 SGHNT and CDR2 YYREEE (reference sequence). With 0 bases clipped from V and 6 bases from J, the junction kept 6 bases outside the gene matches. The CDR3 extends over 15 amino acids. The CDR3 reads CASSLEGARGQPQHF. CDR3 in DNA: TGTGCCAGCAGCTTGGAGGGGGCTCGTGGTCAGCCCCAGCATTTT.

The V gene is TRBV28, the J gene TRBJ2-7; D remains ambiguous. In germline, CDR1 is MDHEN, CDR2 SYDVKM. This CDR3 has 12 residues. V lost 2 bases, J lost 2 bases, and 4 bases lay in between. DNA for the CDR3: TGTGCCAGCAGTTTAGATGCCTACGAGCAGTACTTC. This gives the protein CASSLDAYEQYF.

This chain connects TRBV18 to TRBJ1-5; D may be TRBD1 (6 bases). CDR1 is KGHSH, CDR2 LQKENI, per germline. This CDR3 is 15 amino acids long. The V gene lost 4 bases and the J gene lost 2 bases, with 12 bases spanning the gap. In DNA form, the CDR3 reads TGTGCCAGCTCACTACAGGGCTGGGGCAATCAGCCCCAGCATTTT. This gives the protein CASSLQGWGNQPQHF.

V and J are TRBV11-2 and TRBJ2-5; TRBD1 might be the D (6 bases). V was trimmed by 4 bases and J by 3 bases, leaving 9 bases between them. Per germline, CDR1 SGHAT and CDR2 FQNNGV. The CDR3 contains 13 residues. CDR3 amino acids: CASSSSGEETQYF. The CDR3 DNA is TGTGCCAGCAGCTCGTCAGGGGAAGAGACCCAGTACTTC.

This clone has just one count. The chain's CDR3 is CASSEDKGASGANVLTF. The CDR3 nucleotides are TGTGCCAGCAGCGAGGACAAGGGGGCTTCAGGGGCCAACGTCCTGACTTTC. The chain has TRBV25-1 and TRBJ2-6, with 7 bases fitting TRBD1. Germline CDR1 and CDR2: MGHDK and SYGVNS. The V segment lost 6 bases and the J segment 4 bases; nucleotides outside the gene matches: 12. This CDR3 spans 17 amino acids.

The rearrangement joins TRBV13 to TRBJ2-7; 9 bases are shared with TRBD1. Germline trimming cut 5 bases from V and 3 bases from J; bases unmatched to any gene: 8. The CDR3 covers 15 residues. Germline V gene lookup returns CDR1 PRHDT and CDR2 FYEKMQ (reference sequence). The CDR3 DNA follows: TGTGCCAGCAGCCCCCCGGGACAGGGAAACTACGAGCAGTACTTC. Encoded protein: CASSPPGQGNYEQYF.

The genes are TRBV11-1 and TRBJ2-1, with 11 bases aligning to TRBD2. The CDR3 runs 16 residues. Germline CDR1 reads SGHAT; CDR2 reads FQDESV (reference sequence). J gave up 12 bases and V 5 bases, and 15 bases lay outside the gene matches. The CDR3 sequence is CASSTGRLAGRGGQFF. CDR3 nucleotide sequence: TGTGCCAGCAGCACCGGGAGACTAGCGGGAAGGGGGGGGCAGTTCTTC.

Only one count was recorded for this clone. A much more abundant neighbour one base away suggests this may be a read error. The V and J genes are TRBV6-5 and TRBJ2-7; TRBD1 aligns across 7 bases. The CDR3 covers 12 residues. V trimming: 4 bases; J trimming: 3 bases; junction bases outside the gene matches: 0. The germline V gene encodes CDR1 MNHEY and CDR2 SVGAGI. The CDR3 protein is CASSWDSYEQYF. The CDR3 DNA is TGTGCCAGCAGTTGGGACAGCTACGAGCAGTACTTC.

The chain is built from TRBV10-2 and TRBJ2-7; the match to TRBD2 covers 9 bases. CDR3 length: 16 amino acids. V was clipped by 4 bases and J by 2 bases; unmatched bases: 9. The germline V gene has CDR1 WSHSY and CDR2 SAAADI. CDR3 sequence (DNA): TGCGCCAGCAGTGGGTGGGGACTAGCAGGGCCCTACGAGCAGTACTTC. It encodes CASSGWGLAGPYEQYF.

This chain uses TRBV5-1 with TRBJ2-2, with 9 bases aligning to TRBD1. The CDR3 sequence is 20 residues long. The V gene's germline CDR1 is SGHRS and CDR2 YFSETQ. V shed 3 bases, J shed 1 base, and the junction held 16 bases outside the gene matches. The CDR3 DNA reads as TGCGCCAGCAGCTCCTCTGTCTTGGGACAGGGTATTTTGAACACCGGGGAGCTGTTTTTT. Protein: CASSSSVLGQGILNTGELFF.

This chain uses TRBV7-9 with TRBJ2-5; D may be TRBD2 (6 bases). The CDR3 runs 15 residues. In germline, CDR1 is SEHNR, CDR2 FQNEAQ (reference sequence). Trimming stripped 3 bases from V and 5 bases from J, with 16 bases between. CDR3 residues: CASSFYPGGAETQYF. CDR3 coding DNA: TGTGCCAGCAGCTTTTATCCCGGGGGAGCCGAGACCCAGTACTTC.

This clone appeared a few times. This CDR3 is CASSATESSGANVLTF. DNA for the CDR3: TGTGCCAGCAGTGCCACAGAGAGCTCTGGGGCCAACGTCCTGACTTTC. The chain recombines TRBV6-4 with TRBJ2-6; D not certain. The CDR3 is made up of 16 amino acids. Trimming left V 4 bases short and J 0 bases short, with 10 bases between. CDR1 is MRHNA, CDR2 SNTAGT, per germline.